The 7 T cell receptor beta chains given below trace back to one sample, sequenced in a study of blood T cell repertoires in COVID-19. Measured with immunoSEQ multiplex PCR; TCRdb has only the in-frame clones, and not every one. Among 280,000 or so clones listed, approximately 85% were seen once. Sequencing used peripheral blood. Receptors were obtained from a human donor in a cohort sampled during active COVID-19.

The chain couples TRBV5-1 to TRBJ2-7, with D tentatively TRBD1 (6 bases). CDR1 and CDR2 from the germline V gene are SGHRS and YFSETQ. Trimming took 6 bases from V and 3 from J, leaving 13 bases between them. This CDR3 has 13 residues. The CDR3 region is CASTPQGRYEQYF. The CDR3 region has the DNA TGCGCCAGCACGCCGCAGGGGCGCTACGAGCAGTACTTC.

The gene calls are TRBV20-1 and TRBJ1-2; perhaps TRBD1 as D (5 bases). The CDR3 extends over 10 amino acids. The ends were cut back, 5 bases at V and 7 bases at J, with 8 bases in the middle. Germline CDR1 is DFQATT and CDR2 is SNEGSKA (reference sequence). DNA for the CDR3: TGCAGTGCTCCAGGGCCTGGCTACACCTTC. This sequence encodes CSAPGPGYTF.

The V call is TRBV4-1, the J call TRBJ1-2; a possible D gene is TRBD1 (5 bases). CDR1 is MGHRA and CDR2 is YSYEKL in the germline V gene. This CDR3 contains 14 residues. Trimming left V 8 bases short and J 5 bases short, with 18 bases between. The CDR3 loop reads CASRPTVSAYGYTF. The CDR3 region has the DNA TGCGCCAGCCGACCGACAGTCTCGGCTTATGGCTACACCTTC.

V gene TRBV19 combines with J gene TRBJ1-6; D gene uncertain. CDR1 and CDR2 (germline): LNHDA, SQIVND (reference sequence). V lost 11 bases and J 10 bases, leaving 21 bases between the germline ends. This CDR3 is 14 amino acids long. CDR3 coding DNA: TGTGCCGACTCCCCTGGGAGTCGGCGCTCACCCCTCCACTTT. It encodes CADSPGSRRSPLHF.

This clone appeared a single time. The chain uses TRBV19 and TRBJ2-6; TRBD1 matches 7 bases. The germline V gene encodes CDR1 LNHDA and CDR2 SQIVND (reference sequence). The V and J ends lost 6 bases and 12 bases, in that order; junction bases with no gene match: 11. This CDR3 comprises 14 residues. CDR3 protein: CASRWDRGRSVLTF. The CDR3 DNA reads TGTGCCAGTAGGTGGGACAGAGGAAGAAGCGTCCTGACTTTC. Using reference TRBV19 and TRBJ2-6 for the parts outside the CDR3, the full variable domain is DGGITQSPKYLFRKEGQNVTLSCEQNLNHDAMYWYRQDPGQGLRLIYYSQIVNDFQKGDIAEGYSVSREKKESFPLTVTSAQKNPTAFYLCASRWDRGRSVLTFGAGSRLTVL.

The chain couples TRBV12-5 to TRBJ1-1; D is unclear. Trimming took 1 base from V and 0 from J, leaving 3 bases between them. This CDR3 is 13 amino acids long. In germline, CDR1 is LGHNT, CDR2 FRNRAP. CDR3 nucleotide sequence: TGTGCTAGTGGTTTGGGAGTGAACACTGAAGCTTTCTTT. Translated, it gives CASGLGVNTEAFF.

This clone was counted a few times. The chain recombines TRBV10-3 with TRBJ2-7; TRBD1 might be the D (5 bases). The CDR3 runs to 11 residues. CDR1 and CDR2 from the germline V gene are ENHRY and SYGVKD. V was trimmed by 10 bases and J by 9 bases, leaving 16 bases between them. CDR3 region: CATKGESGQYF. The CDR3 DNA is TGTGCCACCAAAGGGGAATCAGGGCAGTACTTC.